This T cell receptor (beta chain) was recorded in a study of CD8+ T cells in alopecia areata. RNA extraction was followed by reverse transcription into cDNA, which acted as the sequencing template. Data came from immunoSEQ multiplex PCR; TCRdb stores just in-frame clones and leaves some out. The table has approximately 140,000 clones, approximately 85% seen once; the top ten hold just under 25%. This CDR3 has 12 amino acids. Germline CDR1 is WSHSY and CDR2 is SAAADI. Between the trimmed V and J ends, which lost 6 bases and 14 bases, there was a span of 17 bases. Noted treatment: oral pan-JAK inhibitor, 5-10 mg twice daily. Sorting separated CD4+ and CD8+ T cells out of PBMCs.

The V gene is TRBV10-2, the J gene TRBJ2-1; a weak D match, TRBD2 (6 bases). The sequence derives from a human donor with alopecia areata. Sequencing used CD8+ T cells sorted from blood, obtained at week 4, from a patient treated with tofacitinib. CDR3 amino acids: CASRQGLSWEFF. CDR3 sequence (DNA): TGCGCCAGCAGACAAGGACTAAGTTGGGAGTTCTTC.